This T cell receptor beta chain is from a study of T cells in Graves' hyperthyroidism and ophthalmopathy. Study observations and caveats: Most thyroid-expanded clonotypes above 0.001 were also found in blood.

The germline CDR1 and CDR2 sequences are LGHNA and YSLEER. V lost 0 bases to trimming and J lost 9 bases, with 15 bases between them. The CDR3 sequence is 15 residues long. Clinical Activity Scores of at least 3, NOSPECS grades of at least 4 and durations under 3 months characterized ophthalmopathy patients. Exclusion criteria comprised uncontrolled infection, other autoimmune disease, pregnancy or lactation. Using RNA transcripts as the source, TCR beta CDR3 regions were amplified. The primer set for the first-round RT-PCR of the TCR CDR3 was HTBI. MiXCR, applied by TCRdb to the multiplex PCR reads, yields one record per CDR3 protein. The sample records about half a million distinct CDR3 sequences, 15% to 20% being singletons. The sample holds a few counts of this clonotype. Antigen specificity is unknown.

What was sequenced was blood. The TCR sequence derives from a man in his forties with Graves' ophthalmopathy. This chain uses TRBV4-3 with TRBJ2-1, with D hard to call. CDR3 sequence (DNA): TGCGCCAGCAGCCAAGACCAGCCCCCCTTGGGTGAGCAGTTCTTC. It is translated as CASSQDQPPLGEQFF.